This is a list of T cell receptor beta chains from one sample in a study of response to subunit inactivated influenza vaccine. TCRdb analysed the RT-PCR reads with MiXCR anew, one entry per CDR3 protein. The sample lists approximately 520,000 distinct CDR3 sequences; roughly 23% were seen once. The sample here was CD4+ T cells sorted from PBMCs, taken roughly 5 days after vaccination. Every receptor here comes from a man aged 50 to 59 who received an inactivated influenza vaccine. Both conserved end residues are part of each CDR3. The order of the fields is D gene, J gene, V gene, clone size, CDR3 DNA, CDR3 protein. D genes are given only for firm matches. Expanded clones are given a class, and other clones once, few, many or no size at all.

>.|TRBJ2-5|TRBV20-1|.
TGCAGTGCTAGCCCGGCGACGTGGCAGGGGGAGACCCAGTACTTC
CSASPATWQGETQYF
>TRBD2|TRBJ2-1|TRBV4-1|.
TGCGCCAGCAGACTCGCCGGGACTAGCGGGAGTTCGAGGGGGAACAATGAGCAGTTCTTC
CASRLAGTSGSSRGNNEQFF
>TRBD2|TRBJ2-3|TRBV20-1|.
TGCAGTGCTGATACTAGCGGGGGGGCAACAGATACGCAGTATTTT
CSADTSGGATDTQYF
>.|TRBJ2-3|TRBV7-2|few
TGTGCCAGCAGCTTCTTAGCGCGCACAGATACGCAGTATTTT
CASSFLARTDTQYF
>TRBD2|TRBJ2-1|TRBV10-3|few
TGTGCCACCCAACCCCCTGGCGGGAGGGCCCCGAATGAGCAGTTCTTC
CATQPPGGRAPNEQFF
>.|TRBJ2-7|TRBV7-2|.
TGTGCCAGCAGCTTACAGGGGGGGGGCCGAGCCTACGAGCAGTACTTC
CASSLQGGGRAYEQYF
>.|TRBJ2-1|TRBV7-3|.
TGTGCCAGCAGCTTAATAGGGACTCCACAGGGTGAGCAGTTCTTC
CASSLIGTPQGEQFF
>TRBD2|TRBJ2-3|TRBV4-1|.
TGCGCCAGCAGCCGAAGCGGGGGCCCTAGCACAGATACGCAGTATTTT
CASSRSGGPSTDTQYF
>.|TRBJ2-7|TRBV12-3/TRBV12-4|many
TGTGCCAGCAGTTTTTCCAGCTCCTACGAGCAGTACTTC
CASSFSSSYEQYF
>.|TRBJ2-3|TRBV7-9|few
TGTGCCAGCGGGAACACAGATACGCAGTATTTT
CASGNTDTQYF
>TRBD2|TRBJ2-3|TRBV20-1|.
TGCAGTGCTGCCCGACTAGCGGCAGATACGCAGTATTTT
CSAARLAADTQYF
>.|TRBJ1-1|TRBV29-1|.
TGCAGCGTGGTCGGGAGGATGGTGAACACTGAAGCTTTCTTT
CSVVGRMVNTEAFF
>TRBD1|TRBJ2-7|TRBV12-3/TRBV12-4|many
TGTGCCAGCAGTGACAGGGGGTACGAGCAGTACTTC
CASSDRGYEQYF
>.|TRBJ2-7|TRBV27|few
TGTGCCAGCAGTCCCCGACGGGACGAGCAGTACTTC
CASSPRRDEQYF
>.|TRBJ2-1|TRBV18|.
TGTGCCAGCTCACAAGAGCAGATGAACTACAATGAGCAGTTCTTC
CASSQEQMNYNEQFF
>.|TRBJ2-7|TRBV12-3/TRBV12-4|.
TGTGCCAGCAGTGCCCGGGCCGGGGCAGGGGTCCCCTACGAGCAGTACTTC
CASSARAGAGVPYEQYF
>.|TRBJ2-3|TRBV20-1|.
TGCAGTGCTAGAGAACAATGGGCCGTCACAGATACGCAGTATTTT
CSAREQWAVTDTQYF
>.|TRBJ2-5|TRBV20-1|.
TGCAGTGCTCCCACGGGGGTCGAATGGACCCAGTACTTC
CSAPTGVEWTQYF
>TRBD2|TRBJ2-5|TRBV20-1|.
TGCAGTGCGCGACTAGCGGGGCTGAGGTCCCAGTACTTC
CSARLAGLRSQYF
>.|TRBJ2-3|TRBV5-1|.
TGCGCCAGCAGCCCCGAAAGAAGCACAGATACGCAGTATTTT
CASSPERSTDTQYF
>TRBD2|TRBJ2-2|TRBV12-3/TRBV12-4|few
TGTGCCAGCAGTTTAGCGGCGGGGGGCACCGGGGAGCTGTTTTTT
CASSLAAGGTGELFF
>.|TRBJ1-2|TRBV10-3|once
TGTGCCATCTCGACCACAGGGTCTGGCTACACCTTC
CAISTTGSGYTF
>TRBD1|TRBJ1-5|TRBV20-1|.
TGCAGTGCTAGACGGACAGGTACCCTCAATCAGCCCCAGCATTTT
CSARRTGTLNQPQHF
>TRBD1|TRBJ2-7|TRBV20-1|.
TGCAGTGCTAGAACGGGACAGGGGGCTAGCGAGCAGTACTTC
CSARTGQGASEQYF
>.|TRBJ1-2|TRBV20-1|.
TGCAGTGCTAGAACCAGGAACTATGGCTACACCTTC
CSARTRNYGYTF
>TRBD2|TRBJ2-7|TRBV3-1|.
TGTGCCAGCAGACTGAGCGGGGGCCCAGGGGAGCAGTACTTC
CASRLSGGPGEQYF
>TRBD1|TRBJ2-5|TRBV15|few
TGTGCCACCAGCATAGGGACAGAGACGGCAGAGACCCAGTACTTC
CATSIGTETAETQYF
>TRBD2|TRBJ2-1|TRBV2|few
TGTGCCAGCAGGGGGTCTAGCGGGTACAATGAGCAGTTCTTC
CASRGSSGYNEQFF
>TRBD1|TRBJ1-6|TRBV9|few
TGTGCCAGCAGCTTCCGGGACAGTCATTCACCCCTCCACTTT
CASSFRDSHSPLHF
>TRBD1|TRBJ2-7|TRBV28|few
TGTGCCAGCGATAGACAGGGCCGTTCCTACGAGCAGTACTTC
CASDRQGRSYEQYF
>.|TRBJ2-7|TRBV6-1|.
TGTGCCAGTTCTGAACCCCGCGTTGGTTCCGGTTTTGAGCAGTACTTC
CASSEPRVGSGFEQYF
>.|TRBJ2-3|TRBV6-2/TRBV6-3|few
TGTGCCAGCTCTACATTCACAGATACGCAGTATTTT
CASSTFTDTQYF
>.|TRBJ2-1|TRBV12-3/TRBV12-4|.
TGTGCCAGCATTCTTGCGGGGATCAATGAGCAGTTCTTC
CASILAGINEQFF
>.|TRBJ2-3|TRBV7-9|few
TGTGCCAGCAGCTTCTCGGGTCTCACAGATACGCAGTATTTT
CASSFSGLTDTQYF
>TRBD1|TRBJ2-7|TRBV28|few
TGTGCCAGCAGTTTATGGGAGACAGGGGCCTACGAGCAGTACTTC
CASSLWETGAYEQYF
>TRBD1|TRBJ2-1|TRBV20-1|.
TGCAGTGCTAGAAACCGGGACAGGAACTACAATGAGCAGTTCTTC
CSARNRDRNYNEQFF
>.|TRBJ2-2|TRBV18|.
TGTGCCAGCTCACAACGACGGGGTGCGAACACCGGGGAGCTGTTTTTT
CASSQRRGANTGELFF
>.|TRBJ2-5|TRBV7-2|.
TGTGCCAGCAGCTTTCGAGAGCCTAAGGCCGAGACCCAGTACTTC
CASSFREPKAETQYF
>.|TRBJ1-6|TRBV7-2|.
TGTGCCAGCAGCTTAGCGACGACTTTCTATTCACCCCTCCACTTT
CASSLATTFYSPLHF
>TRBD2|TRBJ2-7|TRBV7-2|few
TGTGCCAGCAGCTCACAAGGGAGCGGGGCATACTACGAGCAGTACTTC
CASSSQGSGAYYEQYF
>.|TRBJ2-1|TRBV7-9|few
TGTGCCATCCAAACCGGCGGGTGGCAATACAATGAGCAGTTCTTC
CAIQTGGWQYNEQFF
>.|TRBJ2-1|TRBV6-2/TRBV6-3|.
TGTGCCAGCAGCCCATCCATGCCTTTTTGGAATGAGCAGTTCTTC
CASSPSMPFWNEQFF
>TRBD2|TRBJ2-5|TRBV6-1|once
TGTGCCAGCAGCCCTAGCGGGAGCGTAGGGACCCAGTACTTC
CASSPSGSVGTQYF
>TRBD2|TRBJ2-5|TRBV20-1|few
TGCAGTGCTCAACCCGGGACTAGGACTATCCAAGAGACCCAGTACTTC
CSAQPGTRTIQETQYF
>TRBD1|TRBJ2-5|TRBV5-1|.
TGCGCCAGCAGCCCCGCGACAGGGATACAAGAGACCCAGTACTTC
CASSPATGIQETQYF
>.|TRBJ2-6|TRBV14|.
TGTGCCAGCAGCCAAGCTTTTACTGGGGCCAACGTCCTGACTTTC
CASSQAFTGANVLTF
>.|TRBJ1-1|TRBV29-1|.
TGCAGCGTTGAAGTGTACACTGAAGCTTTCTTT
CSVEVYTEAFF
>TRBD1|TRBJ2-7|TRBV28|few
TGTGCCAGCAGTTGGGACAGGGGGCCCGAGCAGTACTTC
CASSWDRGPEQYF
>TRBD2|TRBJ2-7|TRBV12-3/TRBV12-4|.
TGTGCCAGCAGTTTCGGGCGGGGGAGCTTAAAGCAGTACTTC
CASSFGRGSLKQYF
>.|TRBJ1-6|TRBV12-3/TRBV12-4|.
TGTGCCAGCAGTGGTGGGCAGGTGGGGTCACCCCTCCACTTT
CASSGGQVGSPLHF
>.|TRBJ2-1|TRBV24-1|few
TGTGCCACCAGTGGTACAGGACTAAGAAACAATGAGCAGTTCTTC
CATSGTGLRNNEQFF
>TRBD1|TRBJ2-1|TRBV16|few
TGTGCCAGCAGCCAGGGGACAGGGAACAATGAGCAGTTCTTC
CASSQGTGNNEQFF
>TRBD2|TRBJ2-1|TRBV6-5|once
TGTGCCAGCAGTTCTGGACTAGCGGGTTCCTACAATGAGCAGTTCTTC
CASSSGLAGSYNEQFF
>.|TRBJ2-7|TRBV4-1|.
TGCGCCAGCAGCCAAGTCCCCCGCGGCCCTAGGAACGAGCAGTACTTC
CASSQVPRGPRNEQYF
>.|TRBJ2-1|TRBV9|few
TGTGCCAGCAGCGTAGTTGGGGTTAGCTCCTACAATGAGCAGTTCTTC
CASSVVGVSSYNEQFF
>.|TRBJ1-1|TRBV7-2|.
TGTGCCAGCAGCTTAGCGGGGTTGGGGGTAACGGCTGAAGCTTTCTTT
CASSLAGLGVTAEAFF